The 9 T cell receptor beta chains below were found in one sample sequenced in a study of blood T cell repertoires in COVID-19. Generated by immunoSEQ multiplex PCR, the TCRdb table keeps only in-frame clones and is missing some. Of over 35,000 clones in the sample, roughly nine tenths were seen once. Specimen: peripheral blood. The source is a woman aged 30 to 39 in a cohort sampled during active COVID-19.

Details on this clone: The same CDR3 also results from other DNA sequences found in this sample. This chain uses TRBV18 with TRBJ2-7, with TRBD2 as a possible D gene (5 bases). This CDR3 is built from 11 residues. The V gene's germline CDR1 is KGHSH and CDR2 LQKENI. The V and J ends lost 6 bases and 5 bases respectively, with 8 bases between them. The CDR3 DNA reads TGTGCCAGCTCGCAGGAGGACGAGCAGTACTTC. Its translation is CASSQEDEQYF.

This clone was observed a few times. The chain couples TRBV7-3 to TRBJ1-2; D is unresolved. CDR1 is SGHTA, CDR2 FQGTGA, per germline. V was cut by 3 bases and J by 8 bases, with 13 bases left in between. CDR3 length equals 13 residues. The CDR3 bases are TGTGCCAGCAGCTTTGGAGGATCTCACGGCTACACCTTC. Amino acids: CASSFGGSHGYTF.

This chain joins TRBV10-3 and TRBJ2-7; tentative D call: TRBD2 (5 bases). Germline values: CDR1 ENHRY, CDR2 SYGVKD. Trimming stripped 8 bases from V and 0 bases from J, with 11 bases between. The CDR3 is 13 amino acids. CDR3 sequence: CAISGTSSYEQYF. The DNA for the CDR3 is TGTGCCATCTCTGGTACTAGCTCCTACGAGCAGTACTTC.

This clone was seen just once. V and J are TRBV10-3 and TRBJ2-3; TRBD1 aligns across 9 bases. The junction had 4 bases not matched to a gene; V was cut back by 3 bases and J by 0 bases. This CDR3 comprises 16 residues. The germline CDR1 and CDR2 sequences are ENHRY and SYGVKD. CDR3 amino acids: CAISERTGASTDTQYF. CDR3 coding DNA: TGTGCCATCAGTGAAAGGACAGGGGCTAGCACAGATACGCAGTATTTT.

The chain carries TRBV7-6 and TRBJ2-7; 8 positions match TRBD2. Germline lookup yields CDR1 SGHVS and CDR2 FNYEAQ. The CDR3 contains 15 residues. The junction had 7 bases not matched to a gene; V was cut back by 4 bases and J by 2 bases. The CDR3 DNA follows: TGTGCCAGCAGCTCTTTAATGGGACTAGCCTACGAGCAGTACTTC. As protein: CASSSLMGLAYEQYF.

This chain uses TRBV7-2 with TRBJ2-7; D gene ambiguous. The V gene's germline CDR1 is SGHTA and CDR2 FQGNSA. CDR3 length: 13 amino acids. The V end was cut by 5 bases, the J end by 2 bases, with 10 bases between. The CDR3 spells CASSLQATYEQYF. As DNA, the CDR3 is TGTGCCAGCAGCCTCCAGGCCACCTACGAGCAGTACTTC.

V usage is TRBV7-9 and J usage is TRBJ1-3; D is uncertain. The V gene's germline CDR1 is SEHNR and CDR2 FQNEAQ (reference sequence). The CDR3 spans 14 residues. V lost 7 bases and J lost 2, with 12 bases in between. This CDR3 is CASTRTGTGNTIYF. DNA for the CDR3: TGTGCCAGCACCAGGACGGGGACTGGAAACACCATATATTTT.

Only a few counts were recorded for this clone. The V and J genes are TRBV18 and TRBJ1-2; 12 bases match TRBD1. The CDR3 covers 15 residues. The V segment lost 2 bases and the J segment 4 bases; nucleotides outside the gene matches: 2. In germline, CDR1 is KGHSH, CDR2 LQKENI. CDR3 protein: CASSPKGQGAYGYTF. The CDR3 DNA reads TGTGCCAGCTCACCAAAGGGACAGGGGGCCTATGGCTACACCTTC. The entire variable domain, with the rest obtained from reference TRBV18 and TRBJ1-2, is as follows: NAGVMQNPRHLVRRRGQEARLRCSPMKGHSHVYWYRQLPEEGLKFMVYLQKENIIDESGMPKERFSAEFPKEGPSILRIQQVVRGDSAAYFCASSPKGQGAYGYTFGSGTRLTVV.

The rearrangement joins TRBV4-2 to TRBJ1-3; TRBD1 aligns across 7 bases. CDR1 LGHNA and CDR2 YNFKEQ come from the germline V gene. The CDR3 totals 13 residues. Losses at the gene ends were 4 bases for V and 5 bases for J; bases not matched to a gene: 2. The CDR3 DNA reads as TGTGCCAGCAGCCTACAGGGGAGAAACACCATATATTTT. It is translated as CASSLQGRNTIYF.